This TCR beta chain came from a study of blood T cell repertoires in COVID-19. As for the study in general: Whether acute or convalescent, the COVID-19 samples came from the United States, Italy and Spain. The cDNA or gDNA used as material had been derived from T cells, B-cell-depleted T cells, or PBMCs.

Original processing notes: Amplification with reference gene primers provided the estimates of nucleated cell counts. TCRdb's copy holds only in-frame clones and misses some; the assay was immunoSEQ multiplex PCR. The D gene and trimming were derived from the DNA, and the V and J assignments and clone size from that table. The sample holds about 520,000 clones, 80% to 90% seen once. V shed 1 base, J shed 4 bases, and the junction held 2 bases outside the gene matches. Germline values: CDR1 SGHTA, CDR2 FQGNSA. The CDR3 is 16 residues long. Sequenced material: peripheral blood. V usage is TRBV7-2 and J usage is TRBJ2-3; 13 positions agree with TRBD2. This TCR was sampled from a human donor in a cohort sampled during active COVID-19. CDR3 in DNA: TGTGCCAGCAGCTTAGGAGGGACTAGCGGGGCAGATACGCAGTATTTT. It yields the protein CASSLGGTSGADTQYF.